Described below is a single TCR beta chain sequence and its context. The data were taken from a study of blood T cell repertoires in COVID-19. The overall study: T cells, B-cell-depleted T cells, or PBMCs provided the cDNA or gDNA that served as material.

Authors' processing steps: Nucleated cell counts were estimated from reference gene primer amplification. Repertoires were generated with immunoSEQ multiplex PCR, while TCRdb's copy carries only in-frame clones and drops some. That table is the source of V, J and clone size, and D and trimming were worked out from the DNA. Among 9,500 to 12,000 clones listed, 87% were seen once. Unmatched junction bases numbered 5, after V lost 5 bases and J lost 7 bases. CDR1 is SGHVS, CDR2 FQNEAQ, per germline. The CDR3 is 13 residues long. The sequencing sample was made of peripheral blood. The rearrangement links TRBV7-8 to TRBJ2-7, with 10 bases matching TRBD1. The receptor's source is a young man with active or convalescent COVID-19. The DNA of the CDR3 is TGTGCCAGCAGCCAGACAGGGGGCCGAGAGCAGTACGTC. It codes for CASSQTGGREQYV.